Detailed here is one T cell receptor beta chain. This sample is drawn from a study of T cell changes during pregnancy in multiple sclerosis. The germline V and J ends were trimmed by 7 bases and 7 bases, with 10 bases remaining between them. The CDR3 consists of 11 residues. In germline, CDR1 is MNHEY, CDR2 SVGAGI. Some clones are missing from TCRdb's copy, which holds only in-frame ones; the method was immunoSEQ multiplex PCR. The sample has 35,000 to 55,000 clones, about nine tenths seen once. The sample in question was peripheral blood, obtained in the second trimester of pregnancy. The chain uses TRBV6-5 and TRBJ1-2; D remains unclear. This TCR came from a female donor in good health, enrolled as a control in a pregnancy study. The CDR3 sequence is CASKLAGGYTF. The CDR3 coding sequence is TGTGCCAGCAAGCTGGCGGGTGGCTACACCTTC.